The 17 T cell receptor beta chains listed next were all sequenced from one sample in a study of blood T cells in healthy people across ages. Primers used in a second PCR of about 6 to 11 cycles were a sample-barcoded 5' primer and a J-beta primer mix. TCRdb reanalysed the 5' RACE reads using MiXCR and keeps one entry per CDR3 protein. In the table there are over a million distinct CDR3 sequences, roughly 40% of which are singletons. Sequenced: blood. Receptor source: a young woman in good health.

This clonotype was detected only a few times. This chain links TRBV20-1 with TRBJ2-6, with TRBD1 identical over 7 bases. Losses at the gene ends were 6 bases for V and 3 bases for J; bases not matched to a gene: 11. Germline CDR1 DFQATT, CDR2 SNEGSKA (reference sequence). This CDR3 has 16 amino acids. CDR3 amino acids: CSATKITGVGANVLTF. CDR3 bases: TGCAGTGCCACAAAAATAACAGGGGTTGGGGCCAACGTCCTGACTTTC.

The chain employs TRBV15 and TRBJ2-5; TRBD2 matches 7 bases. The CDR3 has 15 amino acids. Germline trimming cut 5 bases from V and 11 bases from J; bases unmatched to any gene: 17. Germline assignment: CDR1 LNHNV and CDR2 YYDKDF (reference sequence). The CDR3 DNA reads TGTGCCACCAGCTCCGGGAGGCCCCTCAACAATGAGCAGTACTTC. Translating it yields CATSSGRPLNNEQYF.

The CDR3 DNA is TGTGCCAGCAGTTTAAGAGGGACAGGGAGGGTCTCCTACAATGAGCAGTTCTTC. This translates into CASSLRGTGRVSYNEQFF. The chain couples TRBV28 to TRBJ2-1, with TRBD1 matching 9 bases. This CDR3 region has 18 residues. The germline CDR1 and CDR2 sequences are MDHEN and SYDVKM. With 2 bases clipped from V and 0 bases from J, the junction kept 8 bases outside the gene matches.

The genes are TRBV20-1 and TRBJ1-2; 8 bases line up with TRBD1. There are 11 residues in the CDR3. Germline values: CDR1 DFQATT, CDR2 SNEGSKA (reference sequence). This CDR3 is CSAPDRVGYTF. CDR3 sequence (DNA): TGCAGCGCCCCGGACAGGGTCGGCTACACCTTC.

This chain joins TRBV9 and TRBJ2-3, with 7 bases lining up with TRBD2. Germline trimming cut 0 bases from V and 4 bases from J; bases unmatched to any gene: 2. Germline V gene sequence: CDR1 SGDLS, CDR2 YYNGEE. The CDR3 extends over 14 amino acids. The CDR3 DNA sequence: TGTGCCAGCAGCGTAGGGACTAGGGCAGATACGCAGTATTTT. Protein product: CASSVGTRADTQYF.

This clonotype was observed a handful of times. The chain links TRBV24-1 to TRBJ2-1, with 10 bases fitting TRBD2. Germline CDR1 KGHDR, CDR2 SFDVKD. The CDR3 is 17 amino acids. Germline trimming cut 2 bases from V and 3 bases from J; bases unmatched to any gene: 6. CDR3 protein: CATSDWASGGDYNEQFF. CDR3 sequence (DNA): TGTGCCACCAGTGATTGGGCTAGCGGGGGCGACTACAATGAGCAGTTCTTC.

The V and J genes are TRBV6-4 and TRBJ1-2; maybe TRBD1 (5 bases). Germline V lookup: CDR1 MRHNA, CDR2 SNTAGT. The CDR3 is 14 amino acids. V lost 6 bases and J lost 0, with 11 bases in between. The CDR3 DNA sequence: TGTGCCAGCAGCCGGGACGCAGCTAACTATGGCTACACCTTC. It is translated as CASSRDAANYGYTF.

This clonotype was picked up a small number of times. The chain joins TRBV5-5 to TRBJ2-7; D possibly matches TRBD1 or TRBD2 (5 bases each). V lost 5 bases and J lost 4, with 19 bases in between. This CDR3 contains 15 residues. Germline loops: CDR1 SGHKS, CDR2 YYEKEE (reference sequence). CDR3 in amino acids: CASRPGASTGYEQYF. The CDR3 coding sequence is TGTGCCAGCAGACCCGGGGCCTCAACGGGATACGAGCAGTACTTC. The whole variable domain, remainder taken from reference TRBV5-5 and TRBJ2-7, is DAGVTQSPTHLIKTRGQQVTLRCSPISGHKSVSWYQQVLGQGPQFIFQYYEKEERGRGNFPDRFSARQFPNYSSELNVNALLLGDSALYLCASRPGASTGYEQYFGPGTRLTVT.

The chain recombines TRBV3-1 with TRBJ1-4; D might be TRBD1 (6 bases). The V gene lost 1 base and the J gene lost 5 bases, with 14 bases spanning the gap. The CDR3 has 16 amino acids. CDR1 and CDR2 from the germline V gene are LGHDT and YNNKEL (reference sequence). The CDR3 sequence: CASSQVGAGENEKLFF. The CDR3 nucleotides read TGTGCCAGCAGCCAAGTGGGGGCGGGGGAAAATGAAAAACTGTTTTTT. The complete variable domain, with remaining parts taken from reference TRBV3-1 and TRBJ1-4, reads DTAVSQTPKYLVTQMGNDKSIKCEQNLGHDTMYWYKQDSKKFLKIMFSYNNKELIINETVPNRFSPKSPDKAHLNLHINSLELGDSAVYFCASSQVGAGENEKLFFGSGTQLSVL.

This clonotype came up a few times. The chain joins TRBV12-3 or TRBV12-4 to TRBJ1-1; D may be TRBD1 (5 bases). This CDR3 contains 12 residues. V lost 4 bases and J 11 bases, leaving 14 bases between the germline ends. CDR3 in amino acids: CASSSLNRRAFF. CDR3 sequence (DNA): TGTGCCAGCAGTTCACTCAACAGGCGGGCTTTCTTT.

A few counts support this clonotype. The chain carries TRBV27 and TRBJ2-1; the match to TRBD2 covers 7 bases. The CDR3 contains 19 residues. Germline lookup yields CDR1 MNHEY and CDR2 SMNVEV (reference sequence). The V and J ends lost 0 bases and 2 bases, in that order; junction bases with no gene match: 13. Here the CDR3 DNA reads TGTGCCAGCAGTTTATCGGAAAAGTTTGGACTAGTCCCCTACAATGAGCAGTTCTTC. This codes for CASSLSEKFGLVPYNEQFF.

This clonotype was observed a handful of times. The chain combines TRBV7-2 with TRBJ1-2; D remains unclear. This CDR3 spans 13 amino acids. Germline V gene data show CDR1 as SGHTA and CDR2 as FQGNSA. V shed 5 bases and J shed 4 bases, with 11 bases lying between them. CDR3 loop: CASSPSRLYGYTF. In nucleotides, the CDR3 is TGTGCCAGCAGCCCCAGTCGTCTCTATGGCTACACCTTC. Full variable domain (missing parts from reference TRBV7-2 and TRBJ1-2): GAGVSQSPSNKVTEKGKDVELRCDPISGHTALYWYRQSLGQGLEFLIYFQGNSAPDKSGLPSDRFSAERTGGSVSTLTIQRTQQEDSAVYLCASSPSRLYGYTFGSGTRLTVV.

This chain connects TRBV5-1 to TRBJ1-1; TRBD1 matches at 9 bases. V was clipped by 0 bases and J by 2 bases; unmatched bases: 8. Germline CDR1 reads SGHRS; CDR2 reads YFSETQ. The CDR3 covers 17 residues. The CDR3 here is CASSLAPGQGFNTEAFF. As DNA, the CDR3 is TGCGCCAGCAGCTTGGCCCCGGGACAGGGCTTCAACACTGAAGCTTTCTTT.

The chain combines TRBV20-1 with TRBJ2-7, with TRBD2 matching 9 bases. Germline V gene lookup returns CDR1 DFQATT and CDR2 SNEGSKA (reference sequence). J was trimmed by 3 bases and V by 4 bases; bases with no gene match: 7. The CDR3 contains 14 residues. The DNA for the CDR3 is TGCAGTGCTAACCTAGCGGGGTCCCTCTACGAGCAGTACTTC. This codes for CSANLAGSLYEQYF.

This clonotype was observed a handful of times. V and J are TRBV7-2 and TRBJ1-5; no firm D call. Germline V lookup: CDR1 SGHTA, CDR2 FQGNSA. The CDR3 spans 15 residues. Trimming removed 5 bases from V and 8 bases from J, with 19 bases in between. The CDR3 reads CASSPEASPLEPQHF. The CDR3 DNA reads TGTGCCAGCAGCCCCGAGGCGTCCCCCTTGGAGCCCCAGCATTTT.

This sequence joins TRBV7-9 and TRBJ2-6; D not certain. Germline V gene sequence: CDR1 SEHNR, CDR2 FQNEAQ (reference sequence). The CDR3 is 14 residues long. Trimming removed 4 bases from V and 14 bases from J, with 18 bases in between. CDR3 in amino acids: CASSSRMTSTFLTF. The CDR3 DNA reads TGTGCCAGCAGCTCCAGGATGACCTCAACGTTCCTGACTTTC. Together with reference TRBV7-9 and TRBJ2-6, the CDR3 gives the full variable domain: DTGVSQNPRHKITKRGQNVTFRCDPISEHNRLYWYRQTLGQGPEFLTYFQNEAQLEKSRLLSDRFSAERPKGSFSTLEIQRTEQGDSAMYLCASSSRMTSTFLTFGAGSRLTVL.

The rearrangement joins TRBV20-1 to TRBJ1-2; D is undetermined. CDR1 DFQATT and CDR2 SNEGSKA come from the germline V gene (reference sequence). The CDR3 is 16 residues long. The V gene lost 0 bases and the J gene lost 2 bases, with 16 bases spanning the gap. The CDR3 coding sequence is TGCAGTGCTAGAGATTCGTCTCGGACCCTCAACTATGGCTACACCTTC. The encoded protein is CSARDSSRTLNYGYTF.